These 11 T cell receptor beta chains came from one sample sequenced in a study of relationships among human T cell subsets. TCR alpha and beta CDR3s were amplified from mRNA by semiquantitative ARM-PCR. Tagged nested gene-specific primers were used first, then communal superprimers amplified exponentially. TCRdb fed the multiplex PCR reads into MiXCR, producing one record per CDR3 protein. Of around 14,000 distinct CDR3 sequences listed, 62% are singletons. The specimen was total T cells sorted from blood. These receptors all come from a middle-aged man in good health.

This clonotype was recorded a few times. The CDR3 DNA sequence: TGTGCCAGCAGCTTAGGAGGAGTACCCTACGAGCAGTACTTC. Residues: CASSLGGVPYEQYF. The chain carries TRBV11-2 and TRBJ2-7, with no clear D. CDR3 length equals 14 residues. Trimming pared 1 base from V and 2 bases from J, leaving 9 bases between. Germline CDR1 and CDR2: SGHAT and FQNNGV.

Details on this clonotype: Mismatch with germline at one junction end may stem from a read error. V gene TRBV29-1 combines with J gene TRBJ2-1, with D possibly being TRBD2 (5 bases). The CDR3 has 12 amino acids. Germline-derived CDR1 and CDR2 are SQVTM and ANQGSEA. CDR3 protein: CSVPDYHNEQLF. For the CDR3, the DNA is TGCAGCGTTCCTGACTACCATAATGAGCAGCTCTTC.

Regarding this clonotype: A junction boundary mismatches the germline segment, possibly from a read error. This chain connects TRBV7-7 to TRBJ2-3, with 12 bases matching TRBD2. The CDR3 extends over 15 amino acids. Per germline, CDR1 SSHAT and CDR2 FNYEAQ (reference sequence). The CDR3 DNA reads TGTGCTAGCAGCTCGACTAGCGGGAGTGTAGATACGCAGTATTTT. Translated: CASSSTSGSVDTQYF. Complete variable domain (other parts from reference TRBV7-7 and TRBJ2-3): GAGVSQSPRYKVTKRGQDVTLRCDPISSHATLYWYQQALGQGPEFLTYFNYEAQPDKSGLPSDRFSAERPEGSISTLTIQRTEQRDSAMYRCASSSTSGSVDTQYFGPGTRLTVL.

The chain employs TRBV6-5 and TRBJ2-3; D is unresolved. V lost 6 bases and J lost 0, with 10 bases in between. The CDR3 totals 14 residues. Germline values: CDR1 MNHEY, CDR2 SVGAGI. The CDR3 region has the DNA TGTGCCAGCAGAGACGGACGAAGCACAGATACGCAGTATTTT. This encodes CASRDGRSTDTQYF.

As regards this clonotype: A much larger clone lies one base from this, so it may be a read error. The DNA of the CDR3 is TGTGCCAGCAGTTTATGGGGACAGGGGACTTCAGACTATGGCTACACCTTC. This gives the protein CASSLWGQGTSDYGYTF. The chain carries TRBV28 and TRBJ1-2, with 10 nucleotides matching TRBD1. This CDR3 comprises 17 residues. V was clipped by 0 bases and J by 3 bases; unmatched bases: 7. Germline values: CDR1 MDHEN, CDR2 SYDVKM.

The chain combines TRBV6-1 with TRBJ2-7; tentative D call: TRBD2 (5 bases). Germline CDR1 reads MNHNS; CDR2 reads SASEGT. CDR3 size: 11 residues. Trimming shortened V by 11 bases and J by 3 bases, and 11 bases separated the two germline ends. The DNA for the CDR3 is TGTGCCGCAACTAGATACTACGAGCAGTACTTC. Translating it yields CAATRYYEQYF.

The chain uses TRBV20-1 and TRBJ2-3; unclear D gene. The length of the CDR3 is 14 residues. Germline values: CDR1 DFQATT, CDR2 SNEGSKA (reference sequence). The chain's CDR3 is CSALPGPTTDTQYF. CDR3 sequence (DNA): TGCAGCGCTTTACCGGGTCCGACCACAGATACGCAGTATTTT.

The chain has TRBV5-4 and TRBJ2-7; D possibly corresponds to TRBD2 (6 bases). V was cut by 2 bases and J by 4 bases, with 13 bases left in between. The length of the CDR3 is 14 residues. Germline CDR1 SGHNT, CDR2 YYREEE (reference sequence). The CDR3 here is CASSFTGSRYEQYF. The CDR3 region has the DNA TGTGCCAGCAGCTTTACCGGGAGCAGATACGAGCAGTACTTC.

V usage is TRBV6-6 and J usage is TRBJ1-2, with D perhaps matching TRBD1 (6 bases). V was shortened by 2 bases and J by 3 bases, with 10 bases between the two germline ends. Germline V gives CDR1 MNHNY, CDR2 SVGAGI (reference sequence). The CDR3 consists of 14 residues. CDR3 in DNA: TGTGCCAGCAGTTACCCCAACAGGGACTATGGCTACACCTTC. It translates to CASSYPNRDYGYTF.

The chain combines TRBV12-3 or TRBV12-4 with TRBJ1-5, with D maybe TRBD1 (6 bases). This CDR3 comprises 15 residues. Trimming took 2 bases from V and 4 from J, leaving 12 bases between them. This CDR3 reads CASSLFRDTNQPQHF. The CDR3 coding sequence is TGTGCCAGCAGTTTATTCCGGGACACTAATCAGCCCCAGCATTTT.

CDR3 sequence: CSADVAEETQYF. The CDR3 DNA is TGCAGTGCCGACGTAGCAGAAGAGACCCAGTACTTC. J is TRBJ2-5 and V is TRBV20-1; D is unresolved. V was trimmed by 6 bases and J by 3 bases, leaving 11 bases between them. The CDR3 spans 12 residues. Germline loops: CDR1 DFQATT, CDR2 SNEGSKA (reference sequence).